This T cell receptor beta chain originates from a study of cytomegalovirus exposure and HLA in healthy donors. Study summary: Later analysis reported that the 110 or so validation repertoires shared the platform of the 500 to 750 first-cohort repertoires.

Study-wide results and limits: It was reported that the classifier diagnosed cytomegalovirus status with high specificity and sensitivity in both the original and validation cohorts.

This clone occurred once. What it recognizes is unknown. The table came from immunoSEQ multiplex PCR; TCRdb's copy has only in-frame clones and leaves some out. The sample has roughly 100,000 clones, approximately 94% seen once; the top ten hold approximately 1%. Germline lookup yields CDR1 MGHRA and CDR2 YSYEKL. The CDR3 has 18 residues. J was trimmed by 1 base and V by 0 bases; bases with no gene match: 10. The donors were in the 120-subject validation cohort, distinct from the approximately 670-subject first cohort. The sequenced material came from PBMCs. This TCR derives from a woman aged 18-29 years in good health and CMV-seronegative. This chain uses TRBV4-1 with TRBJ2-7; TRBD2 aligns across 9 bases. The CDR3 here is CASSQDWGGRDLSYEQYF. CDR3 coding DNA: TGCGCCAGCAGCCAAGACTGGGGCGGGAGGGACCTTTCCTACGAGCAGTACTTC.